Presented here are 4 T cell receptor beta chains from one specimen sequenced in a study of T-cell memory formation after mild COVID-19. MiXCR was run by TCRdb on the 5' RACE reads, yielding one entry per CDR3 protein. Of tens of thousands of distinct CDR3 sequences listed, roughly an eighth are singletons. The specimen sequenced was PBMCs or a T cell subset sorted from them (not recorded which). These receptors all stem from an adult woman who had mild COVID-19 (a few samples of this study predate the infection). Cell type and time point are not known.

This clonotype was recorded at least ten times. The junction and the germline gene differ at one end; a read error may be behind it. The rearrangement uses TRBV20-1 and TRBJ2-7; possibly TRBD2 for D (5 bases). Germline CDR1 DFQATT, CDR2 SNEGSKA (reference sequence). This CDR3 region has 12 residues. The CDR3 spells CSARDYLYEQYF. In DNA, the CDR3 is TGCAGTGCAAGAGACTATCTCTACGAGCAGTACTTC.

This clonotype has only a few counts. The CDR3 sequence: CASSVGWELFF. For the CDR3, the DNA is TGTGCCAGCAGCGTAGGGTGGGAGCTGTTTTTT. The V and J genes are TRBV9 and TRBJ2-2; D is unresolved. The CDR3 is made up of 11 amino acids. The germline CDR1 and CDR2 sequences are SGDLS and YYNGEE. V was cut by 0 bases and J by 9 bases, with 3 bases left in between.

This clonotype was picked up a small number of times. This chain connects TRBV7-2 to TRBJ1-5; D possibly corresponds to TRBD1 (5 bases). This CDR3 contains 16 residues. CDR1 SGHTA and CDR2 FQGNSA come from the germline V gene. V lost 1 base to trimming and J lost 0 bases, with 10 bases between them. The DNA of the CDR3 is TGTGCCAGCAGCTTAGTGGGACCGTATAGCAATCAGCCCCAGCATTTT. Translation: CASSLVGPYSNQPQHF.

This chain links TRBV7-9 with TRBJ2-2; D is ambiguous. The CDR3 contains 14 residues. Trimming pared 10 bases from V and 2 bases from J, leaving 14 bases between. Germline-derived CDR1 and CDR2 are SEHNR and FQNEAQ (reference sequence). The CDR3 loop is CATPHRENTGELFF. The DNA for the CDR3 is TGTGCCACCCCCCATAGGGAAAACACCGGGGAGCTGTTTTTT.